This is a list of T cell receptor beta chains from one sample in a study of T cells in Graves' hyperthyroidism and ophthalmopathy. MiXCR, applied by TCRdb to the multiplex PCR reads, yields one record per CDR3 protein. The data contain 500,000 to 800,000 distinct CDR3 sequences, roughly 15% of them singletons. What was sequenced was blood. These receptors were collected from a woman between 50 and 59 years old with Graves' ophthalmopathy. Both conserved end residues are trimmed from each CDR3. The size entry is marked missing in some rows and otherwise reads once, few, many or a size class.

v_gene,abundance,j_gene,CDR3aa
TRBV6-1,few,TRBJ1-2,ASSYLDVQGYT
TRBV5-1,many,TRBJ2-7,ASSLGQGALNYEQY
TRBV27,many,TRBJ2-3,ASSLPRGSSTDTQY
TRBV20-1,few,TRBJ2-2,SARISASGRANTGELF
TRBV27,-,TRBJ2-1,ASSLSAGDYNEQF
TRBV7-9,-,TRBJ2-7,TSSLDGGRSDEQY
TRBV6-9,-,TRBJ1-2,ASSYPGTGLAT
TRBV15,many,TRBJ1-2,ATSSDLSGGYT
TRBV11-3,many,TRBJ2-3,ASSLDSGISTDTQY
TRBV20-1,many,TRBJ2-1,SARGSGPGSSYNEQF
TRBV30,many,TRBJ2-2,AWNPSSYSGELF
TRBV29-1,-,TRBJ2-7,SVGVGVEEQY
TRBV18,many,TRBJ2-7,ASSPPGQHYEQY
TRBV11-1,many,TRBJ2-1,ASSEWTSGSYNEQF
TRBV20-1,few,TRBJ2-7,SARLPGLSTRGMSYEQY
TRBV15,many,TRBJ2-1,ATSRRLAASSYNEQF
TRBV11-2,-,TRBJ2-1,ASSQDPLLNEQF
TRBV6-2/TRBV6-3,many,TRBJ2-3,ASSYREGGDTQY
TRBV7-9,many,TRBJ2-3,ASSPKMGLPSTDTQY
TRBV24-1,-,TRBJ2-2,ATSETSGSHTGELF
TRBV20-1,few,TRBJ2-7,SARGSGSFPYEQY
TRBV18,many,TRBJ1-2,ASSRNLDSTNYGYT
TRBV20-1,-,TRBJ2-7,SANPASGYEQY
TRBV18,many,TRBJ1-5,ASSPLGNSNQPQH
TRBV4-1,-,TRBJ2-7,ASSQERSEQY
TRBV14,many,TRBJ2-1,ASSQSPGPTSYNEQF
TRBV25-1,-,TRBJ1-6,ASSGPDRASFNSPLH
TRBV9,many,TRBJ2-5,ASSSGQGQETQY
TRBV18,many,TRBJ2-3,ASSPIPLLDTQY
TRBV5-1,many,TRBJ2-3,ASSLELWTDTQY
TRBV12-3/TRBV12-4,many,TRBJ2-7,ASKRGTSGPYEQY